In its sample, the clone carrying this TCR beta chain was seen many times. Its antigen is currently unknown. The sample comes from a study of metastatic and nonmetastatic thyroid tumors. Prior to thyroid surgery, none of the patients had received any treatment. Per germline, CDR1 SGHDN and CDR2 FVKESK. Trimming took 1 base from V and 2 from J, leaving 11 bases between them. This CDR3 has 15 amino acids. TCRdb re-called the PCR reads through MiXCR. This table has about 40,000 clones, about 10% appearing once. Whole-study findings and limits: Reported TCR beta diversity, measured in blood and tumor, was significantly higher for malignant thyroid tumors than for benign nodules.

The clonotype originates from a female donor with papillary thyroid cancer or a benign thyroid nodule (not recorded which). Some clones in this sample may be carry-over from other donors' samples. The specimen sequenced was blood. The rearrangement links TRBV14 to TRBJ2-5; no reliable D call. CDR3 coding DNA: TGTGCCAGCAGCCAAGGTTGGCAGGTACAAGAGACCCAGTACTTC. Its protein is CASSQGWQVQETQYF.